These 14 T cell receptor beta chains share one sample of origin, sequenced in a study of cytomegalovirus exposure and HLA in healthy donors. In the PCR, 60 Vbeta and 13 Jbeta primers were used. Sequenced by immunoSEQ multiplex PCR; TCRdb stores in-frame clones only, minus some. This sample has about 170,000 clones, with around 76% found just once. The sequenced material came from PBMCs. Receptors originate from a girl aged 5 to 17 in good health and CMV-seropositive.

The gene calls are TRBV5-1 and TRBJ2-5; 10 nucleotides line up with TRBD1. Germline V lookup: CDR1 SGHRS, CDR2 YFSETQ. V shed 4 bases and J 4 bases; nucleotides not matched to a gene: 1. CDR3 length: 13 residues. CDR3 coding DNA: TGCGCCAGCAGCAGGGACAGGGGAGAGACCCAGTACTTC. This gives the protein CASSRDRGETQYF.

The rearrangement links TRBV30 to TRBJ2-1; possible D gene TRBD1, 5 bases. From germline, CDR1 is GTSNPN and CDR2 SVGIG (reference sequence). The CDR3 totals 15 residues. The ends were cut back, 7 bases at V and 2 bases at J, with 18 bases in the middle. CDR3 residues: CAFNPGPGTYNEQFF. The CDR3 bases are TGTGCCTTCAACCCCGGGCCAGGGACCTACAATGAGCAGTTCTTC.

The rearrangement uses TRBV7-3 and TRBJ2-5; 15 nucleotides align to TRBD2. The CDR3 length is 15 residues. The V gene's germline CDR1 is SGHTA and CDR2 FQGTGA. J lost 4 bases, V lost 3 bases, and 0 bases had no gene match. The CDR3 reads CASSLGLAGGETQYF. CDR3 coding DNA: TGTGCCAGCAGCTTGGGACTAGCGGGGGGAGAGACCCAGTACTTC.

The chain combines TRBV4-2 with TRBJ2-1; 15 bases map to TRBD2. Trimming took 0 bases from V and 9 from J; bases not matched to a gene: 6. From germline, CDR1 is LGHNA and CDR2 YNFKEQ. This CDR3 has 17 residues. The CDR3 DNA follows: TGTGCCAGCAGCCAAGATTGGACTAGCGGGAGGGCCGGTGAGCAGTTCTTC. It is translated as CASSQDWTSGRAGEQFF.

The rearrangement links TRBV9 to TRBJ2-7; D might be TRBD2 (6 bases). The germline V gene has CDR1 SGDLS and CDR2 YYNGEE. This CDR3 is 15 amino acids long. V shed 4 bases and J shed 4 bases, with 18 bases lying between them. The CDR3 DNA reads as TGTGCCAGCAGCTTATCGGGGGACGCCTATTACGAGCAGTACTTC. It is translated as CASSLSGDAYYEQYF. The entire variable domain, with the rest obtained from reference TRBV9 and TRBJ2-7, is as follows: DSGVTQTPKHLITATGQRVTLRCSPRSGDLSVYWYQQSLDQGLQFLIQYYNGEERAKGNILERFSAQQFPDLHSELNLSSLELGDSALYFCASSLSGDAYYEQYFGPGTRLTVT.

V and J are TRBV7-3 and TRBJ1-2; D call uncertain. Germline V gives CDR1 SGHTA, CDR2 FQGTGA. Trimming removed 5 bases at V and 2 bases at J, with 9 bases between. The length of the CDR3 is 13 residues. This CDR3 is CASSPSNNYGYTF. The CDR3, as DNA: TGTGCCAGCAGCCCAAGCAACAACTATGGCTACACCTTC. Together with reference TRBV7-3 and TRBJ1-2, the CDR3 gives the full variable domain: GAGVSQTPSNKVTEKGKYVELRCDPISGHTALYWYRQSLGQGPEFLIYFQGTGAADDSGLPNDRFFAVRPEGSVSTLKIQRTERGDSAVYLCASSPSNNYGYTFGSGTRLTVV.

This clone was seen a single time. The rearrangement links TRBV12-5 to TRBJ2-7; a weak D match, TRBD2 (6 bases). Trimming pared 3 bases from V and 6 bases from J, leaving 12 bases between. The CDR3 sequence is 13 residues long. Looked up from germline, CDR1 is LGHNT and CDR2 is FRNRAP. The CDR3 DNA reads as TGTGCTAGTGGTTTTGGGCAGGGAGGCGAGCAGTACTTC. Its translation: CASGFGQGGEQYF.

The V gene is TRBV9, the J gene TRBJ2-1; weak D call: TRBD2 (6 bases). CDR1 is SGDLS, CDR2 YYNGEE, per germline. The CDR3 length is 16 residues. V shed 1 base and J shed 4 bases, with 15 bases lying between them. The CDR3 region is CASSVSVGSTYNEQFF. In DNA, the CDR3 is TGTGCCAGCAGCGTATCGGTCGGGAGTACTTACAATGAGCAGTTCTTC.

The genes are TRBV28 and TRBJ2-2; 9 bases are shared with TRBD2. CDR1 is MDHEN, CDR2 SYDVKM, per germline. This CDR3 region has 17 residues. Trimming at V came to 6 bases and at J to 3 bases, leaving 11 bases not matched to a gene. CDR3 loop: CASRPGGAGGYTGELFF. Written as DNA, the CDR3 is TGTGCCAGCAGGCCCGGGGGCGCGGGGGGGTACACCGGGGAGCTGTTTTTT.

The chain combines TRBV5-6 with TRBJ1-5; maybe TRBD1 (6 bases). The length of the CDR3 is 15 residues. V lost 2 bases to trimming and J lost 4 bases, with 13 bases between them. Germline CDR1 SGHDT, CDR2 YYEEEE. DNA of the CDR3: TGTGCCAGCAGCTTTGGGGGCGGGTTTAATCAGCCCCAGCATTTT. It is translated as CASSFGGGFNQPQHF.

This chain joins TRBV2 and TRBJ2-7; no firm D call. V shed 1 base and J shed 5 bases, with 12 bases lying between them. Germline CDR1 and CDR2: SNHLY and FYNNEI. This CDR3 is 14 amino acids long. In DNA form, the CDR3 reads TGTGCCAGCAGTGAAGTTGGTACCCGCGACGAGCAGTACTTC. Translated, it gives CASSEVGTRDEQYF.

The J gene is TRBJ1-1, the V gene TRBV6-5, with D unresolved. The germline CDR1 and CDR2 sequences are MNHEY and SVGAGI. The CDR3 is 15 amino acids. V dropped 2 bases and J dropped 1 base, with 11 bases sitting between them. CDR3 in amino acids: CASSYREGWNTEAFF. The CDR3 nucleotides are TGTGCCAGCAGTTACCGGGAGGGTTGGAACACTGAAGCTTTCTTT.

This clone has just one count. The chain is built from TRBV7-2 and TRBJ1-2; 10 positions agree with TRBD1. From germline, CDR1 is SGHTA and CDR2 FQGNSA. Germline trimming cut 4 bases from V and 2 bases from J; bases unmatched to any gene: 10. The CDR3 loop spans 17 amino acids. The CDR3 bases are TGTGCCAGCAGCTATAGGACAGGGGGTTTTTCCAACTATGGCTACACCTTC. Translated: CASSYRTGGFSNYGYTF.

This chain connects TRBV2 to TRBJ1-2; 7 nucleotides align to TRBD1. V lost 6 bases to trimming and J lost 2 bases; unmatched junction nucleotides: 3. This CDR3 has 13 amino acids. Per germline, CDR1 SNHLY and CDR2 FYNNEI. The CDR3 spells CASRRDSNYGYTF. The CDR3 bases are TGTGCCAGCAGGCGGGACAGCAACTATGGCTACACCTTC.